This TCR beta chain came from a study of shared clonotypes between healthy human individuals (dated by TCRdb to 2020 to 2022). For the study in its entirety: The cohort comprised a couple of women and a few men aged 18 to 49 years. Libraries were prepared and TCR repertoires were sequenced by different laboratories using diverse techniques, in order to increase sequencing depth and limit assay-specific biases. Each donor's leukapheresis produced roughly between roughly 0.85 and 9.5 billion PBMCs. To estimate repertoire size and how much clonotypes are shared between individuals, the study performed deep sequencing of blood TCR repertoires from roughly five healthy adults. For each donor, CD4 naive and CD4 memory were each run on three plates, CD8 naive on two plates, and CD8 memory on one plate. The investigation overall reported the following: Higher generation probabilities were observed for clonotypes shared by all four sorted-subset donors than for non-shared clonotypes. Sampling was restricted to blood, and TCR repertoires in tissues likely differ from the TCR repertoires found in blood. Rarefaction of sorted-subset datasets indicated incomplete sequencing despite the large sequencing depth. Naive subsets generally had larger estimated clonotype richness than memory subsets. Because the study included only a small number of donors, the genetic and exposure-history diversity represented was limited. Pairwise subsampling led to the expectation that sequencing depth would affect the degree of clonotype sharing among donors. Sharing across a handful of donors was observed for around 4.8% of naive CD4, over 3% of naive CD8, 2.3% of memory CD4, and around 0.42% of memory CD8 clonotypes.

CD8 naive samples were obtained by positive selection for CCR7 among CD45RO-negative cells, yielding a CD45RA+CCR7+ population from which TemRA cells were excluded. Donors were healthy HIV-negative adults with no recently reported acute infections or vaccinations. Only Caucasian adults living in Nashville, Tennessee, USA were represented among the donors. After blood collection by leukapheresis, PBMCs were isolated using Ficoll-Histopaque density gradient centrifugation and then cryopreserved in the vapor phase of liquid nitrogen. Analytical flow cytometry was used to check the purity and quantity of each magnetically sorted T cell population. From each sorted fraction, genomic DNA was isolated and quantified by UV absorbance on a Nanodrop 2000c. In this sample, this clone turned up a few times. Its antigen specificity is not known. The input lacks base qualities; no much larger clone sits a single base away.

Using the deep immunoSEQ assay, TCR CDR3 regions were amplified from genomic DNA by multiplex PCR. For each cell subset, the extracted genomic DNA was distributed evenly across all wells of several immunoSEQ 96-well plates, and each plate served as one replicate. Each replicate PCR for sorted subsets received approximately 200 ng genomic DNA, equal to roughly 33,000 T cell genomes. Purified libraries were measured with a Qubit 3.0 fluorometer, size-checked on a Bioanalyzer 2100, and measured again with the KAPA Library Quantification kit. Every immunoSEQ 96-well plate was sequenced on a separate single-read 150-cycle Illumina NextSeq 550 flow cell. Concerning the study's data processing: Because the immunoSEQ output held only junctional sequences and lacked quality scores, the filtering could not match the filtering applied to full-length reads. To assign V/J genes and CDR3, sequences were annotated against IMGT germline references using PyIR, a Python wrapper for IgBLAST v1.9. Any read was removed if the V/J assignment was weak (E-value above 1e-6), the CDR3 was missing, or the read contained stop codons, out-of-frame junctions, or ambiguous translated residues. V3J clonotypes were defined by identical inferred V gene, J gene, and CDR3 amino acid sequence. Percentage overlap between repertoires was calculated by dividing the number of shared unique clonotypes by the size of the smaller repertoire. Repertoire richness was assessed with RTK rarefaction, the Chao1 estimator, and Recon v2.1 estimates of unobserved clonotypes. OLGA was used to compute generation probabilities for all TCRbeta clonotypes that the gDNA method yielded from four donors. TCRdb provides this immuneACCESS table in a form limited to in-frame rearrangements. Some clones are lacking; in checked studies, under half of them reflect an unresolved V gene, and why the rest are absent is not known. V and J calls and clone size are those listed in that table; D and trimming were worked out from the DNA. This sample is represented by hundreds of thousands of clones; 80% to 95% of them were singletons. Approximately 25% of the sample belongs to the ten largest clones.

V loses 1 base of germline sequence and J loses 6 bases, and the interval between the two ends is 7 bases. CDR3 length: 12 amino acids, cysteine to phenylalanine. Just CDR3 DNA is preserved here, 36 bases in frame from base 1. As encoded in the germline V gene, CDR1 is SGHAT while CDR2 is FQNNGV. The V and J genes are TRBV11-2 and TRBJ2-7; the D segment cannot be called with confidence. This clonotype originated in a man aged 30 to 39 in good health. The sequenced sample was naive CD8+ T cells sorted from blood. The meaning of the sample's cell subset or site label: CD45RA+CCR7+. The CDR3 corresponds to CASSLGVSEQYF. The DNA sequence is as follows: TGTGCCAGCAGCTTAGGAGTTAGCGAGCAGTACTTC.